This TCR beta chain stems from a study of radiation and T cells in renal cell carcinoma. The wider study: Nephrectomy followed 15 Gy stereotactic body radiation by 4 weeks.

As to this clone: Its antigen is not identified.

The time point was: baseline pretreatment blood. Treatment of the sample: 15 Gy SBRT to primary tumor, nephrectomy 4 weeks later. The tumor was a clear cell renal cell carcinoma. Data came from immunoSEQ multiplex PCR; TCRdb stores just in-frame clones and leaves some out. This sample has some 120,000 clones, with roughly 80% found just once. This CDR3 comprises 14 residues. Trimming cost V 11 bases and J 6 bases; bases outside gene matches: 10. Per germline, CDR1 MDHEN and CDR2 SYDVKM. Study outcomes and limitations: Top tumor clonotypes rose in blood 2 weeks post-radiation, then contracted.

The sequence derives from a woman aged 60-75 years with renal cell carcinoma. The sequences come from blood, collected from a patient whose treatment included radiotherapy and nephrectomy. V and J are TRBV28 and TRBJ1-6, with 7 bases lining up with TRBD1. DNA of the CDR3: TGTGCCGCTAGCTTGGGACAGACTAATTCACCCCTCCACTTT. Protein: CAASLGQTNSPLHF.